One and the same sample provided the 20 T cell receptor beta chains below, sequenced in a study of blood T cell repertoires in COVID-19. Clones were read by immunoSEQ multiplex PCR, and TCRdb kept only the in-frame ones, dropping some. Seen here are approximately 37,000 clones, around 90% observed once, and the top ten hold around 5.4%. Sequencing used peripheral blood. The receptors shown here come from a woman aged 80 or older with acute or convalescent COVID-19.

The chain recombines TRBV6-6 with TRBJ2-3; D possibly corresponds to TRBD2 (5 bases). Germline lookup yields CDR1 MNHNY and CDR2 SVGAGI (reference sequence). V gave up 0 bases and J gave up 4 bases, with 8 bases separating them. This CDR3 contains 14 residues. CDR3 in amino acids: CASSYSDYPDTQYF. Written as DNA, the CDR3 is TGTGCCAGCAGTTACTCTGACTACCCAGATACGCAGTATTTT.

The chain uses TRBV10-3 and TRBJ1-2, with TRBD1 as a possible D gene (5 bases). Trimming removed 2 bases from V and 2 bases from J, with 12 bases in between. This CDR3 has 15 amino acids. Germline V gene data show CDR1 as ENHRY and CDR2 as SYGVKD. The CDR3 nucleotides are TGTGCCATCAGTGAGAGGCAGGGCTTAAACTATGGCTACACCTTC. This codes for CAISERQGLNYGYTF.

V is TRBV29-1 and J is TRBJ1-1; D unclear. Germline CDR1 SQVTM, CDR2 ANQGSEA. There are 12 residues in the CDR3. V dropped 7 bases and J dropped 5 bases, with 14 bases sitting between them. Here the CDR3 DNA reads TGCAGCGCAGGTTCCTCGGGGACTGAAGCTTTCTTT. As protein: CSAGSSGTEAFF.

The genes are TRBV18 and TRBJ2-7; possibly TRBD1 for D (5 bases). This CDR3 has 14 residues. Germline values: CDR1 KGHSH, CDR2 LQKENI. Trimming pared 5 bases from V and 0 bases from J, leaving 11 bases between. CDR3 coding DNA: TGTGCCAGCTCATTCCAGGGCTACTCCTACGAGCAGTACTTC. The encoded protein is CASSFQGYSYEQYF.

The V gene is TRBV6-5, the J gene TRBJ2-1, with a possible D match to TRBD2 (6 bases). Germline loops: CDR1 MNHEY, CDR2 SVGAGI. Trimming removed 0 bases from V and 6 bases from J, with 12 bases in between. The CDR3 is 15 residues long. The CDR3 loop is CASSYSEGRSNEQFF. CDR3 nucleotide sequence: TGTGCCAGCAGTTACTCGGAGGGACGGAGCAATGAGCAGTTCTTC.

The CDR3 DNA sequence: TGCGCCAGCAGCTTGGCCCCCGGAGGCTCTGGAAACACCATATATTTT. Residues: CASSLAPGGSGNTIYF. V usage is TRBV5-1 and J usage is TRBJ1-3, with D uncertain. Trimming removed 0 bases at V and 0 bases at J, with 10 bases between. CDR1 SGHRS and CDR2 YFSETQ come from the germline V gene. This CDR3 has 16 amino acids.

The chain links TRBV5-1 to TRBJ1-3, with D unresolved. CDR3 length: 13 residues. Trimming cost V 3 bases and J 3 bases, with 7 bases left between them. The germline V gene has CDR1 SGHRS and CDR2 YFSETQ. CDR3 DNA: TGCGCCAGCAGCTACGGGGATGGAAACACCATATATTTT. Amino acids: CASSYGDGNTIYF.

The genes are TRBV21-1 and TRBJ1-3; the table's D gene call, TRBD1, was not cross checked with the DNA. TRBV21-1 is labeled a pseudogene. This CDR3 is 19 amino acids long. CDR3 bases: TGTGCCAGCAGCAAGGGGGGACAGGGGCTCTTAAACTCTGGAAACACCATATATTTT. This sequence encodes CASSKGGQGLLNSGNTIYF.

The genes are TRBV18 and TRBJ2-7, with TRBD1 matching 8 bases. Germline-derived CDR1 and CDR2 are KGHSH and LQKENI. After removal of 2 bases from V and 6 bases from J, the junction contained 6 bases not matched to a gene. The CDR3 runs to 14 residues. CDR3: CASSPNRGSSEQYF. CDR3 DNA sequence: TGTGCCAGCTCACCAAACAGGGGGTCAAGCGAGCAGTACTTC.

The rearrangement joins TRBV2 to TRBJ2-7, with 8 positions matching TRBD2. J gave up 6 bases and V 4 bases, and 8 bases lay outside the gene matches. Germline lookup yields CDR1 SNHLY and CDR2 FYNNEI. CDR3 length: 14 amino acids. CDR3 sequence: CASSAQAGALEQYF. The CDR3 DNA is TGTGCCAGCAGTGCTCAAGCGGGGGCTCTCGAGCAGTACTTC.

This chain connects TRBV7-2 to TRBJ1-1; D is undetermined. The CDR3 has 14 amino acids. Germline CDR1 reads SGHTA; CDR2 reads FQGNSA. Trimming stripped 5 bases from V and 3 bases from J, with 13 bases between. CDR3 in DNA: TGTGCCAGCAGCAAACAGAACAAGGACACTGAAGCTTTCTTT. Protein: CASSKQNKDTEAFF.

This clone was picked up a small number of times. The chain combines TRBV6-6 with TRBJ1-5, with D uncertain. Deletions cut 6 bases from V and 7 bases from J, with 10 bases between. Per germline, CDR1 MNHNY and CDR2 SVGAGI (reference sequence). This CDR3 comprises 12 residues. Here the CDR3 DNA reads TGTGCCAGCAGCCAAGAGAGGCAGCCCCAGCATTTT. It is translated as CASSQERQPQHF.

The CDR3 loop is CASSPVSMSSYNSPLHF. Written as DNA, the CDR3 is TGTGCCAGCTCACCTGTGTCGATGAGCTCCTATAATTCACCCCTCCACTTT. The chain combines TRBV18 with TRBJ1-6, with D uncertain. This CDR3 is built from 17 residues. Trimming took 3 bases from V and 0 from J, leaving 12 bases between them. Germline loops: CDR1 KGHSH, CDR2 LQKENI.

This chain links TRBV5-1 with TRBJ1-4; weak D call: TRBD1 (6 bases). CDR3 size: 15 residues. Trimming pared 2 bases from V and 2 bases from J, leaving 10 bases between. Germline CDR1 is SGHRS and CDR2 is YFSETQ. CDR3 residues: CASSFTGLTNEKLFF. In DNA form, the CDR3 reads TGCGCCAGCAGCTTTACAGGGTTGACTAATGAAAAACTGTTTTTT.

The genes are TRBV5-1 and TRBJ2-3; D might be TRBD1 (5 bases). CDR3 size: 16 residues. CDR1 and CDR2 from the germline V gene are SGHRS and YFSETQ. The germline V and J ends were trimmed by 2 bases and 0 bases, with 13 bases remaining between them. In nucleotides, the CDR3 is TGCGCCAGCAGCTTCAACAAGCGACAGAGCACAGATACGCAGTATTTT. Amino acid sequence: CASSFNKRQSTDTQYF.

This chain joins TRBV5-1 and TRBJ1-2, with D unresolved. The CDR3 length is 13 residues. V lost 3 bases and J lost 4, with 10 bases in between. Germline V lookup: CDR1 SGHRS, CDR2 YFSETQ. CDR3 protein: CASSSGGPYGYTF. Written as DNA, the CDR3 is TGCGCCAGCAGCTCCGGCGGGCCCTATGGCTACACCTTC.

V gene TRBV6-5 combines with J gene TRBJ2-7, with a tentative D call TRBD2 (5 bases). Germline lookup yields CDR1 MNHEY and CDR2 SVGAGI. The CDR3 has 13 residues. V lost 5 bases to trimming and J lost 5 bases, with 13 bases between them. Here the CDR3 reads CASSHAGGDEQYF. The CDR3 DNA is TGTGCCAGCAGTCATGCCGGAGGAGACGAGCAGTACTTC.

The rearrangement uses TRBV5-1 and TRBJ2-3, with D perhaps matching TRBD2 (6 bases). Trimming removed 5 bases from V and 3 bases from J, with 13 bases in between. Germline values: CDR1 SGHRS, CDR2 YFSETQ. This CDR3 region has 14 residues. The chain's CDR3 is CASSPGLSTDTQYF. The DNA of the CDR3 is TGCGCCAGCAGTCCGGGACTCTCTACAGATACGCAGTATTTT.

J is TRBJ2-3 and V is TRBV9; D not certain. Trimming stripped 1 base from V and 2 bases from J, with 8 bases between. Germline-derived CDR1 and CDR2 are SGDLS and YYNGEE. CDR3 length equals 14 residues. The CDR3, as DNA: TGTGCCAGCAGCGTAAGCTTCGACACAGATACGCAGTATTTT. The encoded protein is CASSVSFDTDTQYF. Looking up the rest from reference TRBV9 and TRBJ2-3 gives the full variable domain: DSGVTQTPKHLITATGQRVTLRCSPRSGDLSVYWYQQSLDQGLQFLIQYYNGEERAKGNILERFSAQQFPDLHSELNLSSLELGDSALYFCASSVSFDTDTQYFGPGTRLTVL.

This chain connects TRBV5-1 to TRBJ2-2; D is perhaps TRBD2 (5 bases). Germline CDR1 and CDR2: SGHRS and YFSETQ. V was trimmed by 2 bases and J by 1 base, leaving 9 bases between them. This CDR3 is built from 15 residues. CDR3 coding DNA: TGCGCCAGCAGCTTACTAGGAGGGAACACCGGGGAGCTGTTTTTT. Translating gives CASSLLGGNTGELFF.